These 6 T cell receptor beta chains share one sample of origin, sequenced in a study of cytomegalovirus exposure and HLA in healthy donors. PCR employed 60 Vbeta and 13 Jbeta primers. Clones were sequenced by immunoSEQ multiplex PCR, and TCRdb holds only the in-frame ones, with some missing. The table lists 95,000 to 150,000 clones, 66% of them singletons. Material for sequencing was PBMCs. These receptors all come from a young man in good health and CMV-seronegative.

This chain connects TRBV7-2 to TRBJ2-2; D remains unclear. V was trimmed by 2 bases and J by 9 bases, leaving 13 bases between them. Germline V gene data show CDR1 as SGHTA and CDR2 as FQGNSA. This CDR3 is built from 14 residues. The CDR3 DNA follows: TGTGCCAGCAGCTTAAATTTTCTGAGTTGGGAGCTGTTTTTT. Translating gives CASSLNFLSWELFF.

The V and J genes are TRBV5-6 and TRBJ2-5; TRBD2 matches at 11 bases. V shed 1 base and J 1 base; nucleotides not matched to a gene: 9. Germline CDR1 reads SGHDT; CDR2 reads YYEEEE. The CDR3 spans 18 residues. The CDR3 loop is CASSLKHGTSGLQETQYF. CDR3 DNA sequence: TGTGCCAGCAGCTTGAAACATGGGACTAGCGGACTCCAAGAGACCCAGTACTTC.

The chain couples TRBV27 to TRBJ1-3; TRBD1 is a possible D gene (5 bases). Germline CDR1 and CDR2: MNHEY and SMNVEV (reference sequence). This CDR3 spans 15 amino acids. V lost 6 bases, J lost 1 base, and 13 bases lay in between. The DNA of the CDR3 is TGTGCCAGCAGGGCGACAGTAAATTCTGGAAACACCATATATTTT. Translated, it gives CASRATVNSGNTIYF.

The rearrangement uses TRBV7-9 and TRBJ1-1; D is perhaps TRBD1 (6 bases). With 7 bases removed from V and 1 base from J, the gap between germline ends came to 10 bases. Germline CDR1 reads SEHNR; CDR2 reads FQNEAQ (reference sequence). This CDR3 spans 13 amino acids. CDR3: CASTGTPNTEAFF. CDR3 in DNA: TGTGCCAGCACCGGGACACCGAACACTGAAGCTTTCTTT.

This clone has only a few counts. The chain combines TRBV5-1 with TRBJ2-2; 7 bases are a match to TRBD2. This CDR3 region has 16 residues. Germline lookup yields CDR1 SGHRS and CDR2 YFSETQ. With 2 bases clipped from V and 5 bases from J, the junction kept 9 bases outside the gene matches. CDR3 sequence: CASSLLTSTTTGELFF. DNA for the CDR3: TGCGCCAGCAGCTTACTGACTAGCACGACAACCGGGGAGCTGTTTTTT.

V gene TRBV19 combines with J gene TRBJ1-3, with 8 nucleotides matching TRBD1. The CDR3 loop spans 16 amino acids. CDR1 LNHDA and CDR2 SQIVND come from the germline V gene (reference sequence). Trimming cost V 7 bases and J 7 bases; bases outside gene matches: 15. CDR3 nucleotide sequence: TGTGCCAGTACCATTATCCACCGGACAGGGAAGAACACCATATATTTT. Encoded protein: CASTIIHRTGKNTIYF.